The rows below give T cell receptor beta chains drawn from one sample of a study of T cells in Graves' hyperthyroidism and ophthalmopathy. TCRdb itself ran the multiplex PCR reads through MiXCR, one entry per CDR3 protein. The data contain around 300,000 distinct CDR3 sequences, more than 11% of them seen just once; the ten biggest clones take up approximately 23%. Input material: blood. These receptors were obtained from a woman aged 25 to 45 with Graves' hyperthyroidism. CDR3s include the opening cysteine and the closing phenylalanine or tryptophan. D genes are given only for firm matches. The size of a clone is reported for some rows only, either as once, few or many, or as a class for expanded clones.

J gene | V gene | clone size | D gene | CDR3 protein | CDR3 DNA
TRBJ2-1 | TRBV7-9 | few | NA | CASSDTPPPRDEQFF | TGTGCCAGCAGCGATACTCCCCCTCCTAGGGATGAGCAGTTCTTC
TRBJ2-7 | TRBV19 | few | NA | CASGIFGDSRSYEQYF | TGTGCCAGTGGTATTTTCGGAGACAGCCGCTCCTACGAGCAGTACTTC
TRBJ1-4 | TRBV6-1 | many | NA | CASSSQGQTENEKLFF | TGTGCCAGCAGTTCCCAGGGGCAGACTGAGAATGAAAAACTGTTTTTT
TRBJ1-5 | TRBV12-5 | many | NA | CASGLVITGRNQPQHF | TGTGCTAGTGGTTTGGTAATCACAGGGCGCAATCAGCCCCAGCATTTT
TRBJ1-2 | TRBV28 | few | NA | CASSLFSGGGYTF | TGTGCCAGCAGTTTATTCTCGGGAGGAGGCTACACCTTC
TRBJ2-3 | TRBV5-1 | few | TRBD2 | CASRGSGRNTDTQYF | TGCGCCAGCAGAGGGAGCGGGAGGAACACAGATACGCAGTATTTT
TRBJ2-7 | TRBV19 | many | TRBD1 | CASSMTGSNYEQYF | TGTGCCAGTAGTATGACAGGGTCGAACTACGAGCAGTACTTC
TRBJ2-7 | TRBV5-1 | many | NA | CASSLAGTSYEQYF | TGCGCCAGCAGCTTGGCGGGGACATCCTACGAGCAGTACTTC
TRBJ2-7 | TRBV29-1 | many | TRBD1 | CSVCVGEGGTGPYEQYF | TGCAGCGTCTGTGTGGGGGAAGGGGGGACAGGCCCCTACGAGCAGTACTTC
TRBJ1-2 | TRBV3-1 | few | NA | CASSQAGTSGYTF | TGTGCCAGCAGCCAAGCGGGGACTTCTGGCTACACCTTC
TRBJ1-5 | TRBV28 | few | NA | CASSTLRGSLSNQPQHF | TGTGCCAGCAGTACTCTACGCGGGTCCCTTAGCAATCAGCCCCAGCATTTT
TRBJ2-3 | TRBV6-1 | few | TRBD2 | CASRGGGSLNTQYF | TGTGCCAGCCGGGGGGGGGGGTCCCTCAATACGCAGTATTTT
TRBJ2-7 | TRBV7-9 | many | NA | CASSWDPAYEQYF | TGTGCCAGCAGTTGGGACCCAGCCTACGAGCAGTACTTC
TRBJ2-1 | TRBV7-7 | many | NA | CASSLQGRLSSYNEQFF | TGTGCTAGCAGCCTCCAGGGACGGCTGAGCTCCTACAATGAGCAGTTCTTC
TRBJ2-3 | TRBV6-1 | few | TRBD2 | CASSVTSGGTDTQYF | TGTGCCAGCAGTGTGACTAGCGGAGGCACAGATACGCAGTATTTT
TRBJ2-5 | TRBV6-1 | few | TRBD2 | CASRTGLAEQETQYF | TGTGCCAGCAGGACCGGACTAGCGGAACAAGAGACCCAGTACTTC
TRBJ2-1 | TRBV9 | many | NA | CASSPPGGRGNEQFF | TGTGCCAGCAGCCCGCCGGGAGGCAGGGGCAATGAGCAGTTCTTC
TRBJ2-7 | TRBV29-1 | NA | TRBD1 | CSGQGVNEQYF | TGCAGCGGTCAGGGGGTTAATGAGCAGTACTTC
TRBJ1-6 | TRBV20-1 | few | TRBD1 | CSATGTDSPLHF | TGCAGTGCCACCGGGACAGATTCACCCCTCCACTTT
TRBJ1-1 | TRBV20-1 | few | NA | CSAREMLNTEAFF | TGCAGTGCTAGAGAAATGCTCAACACTGAAGCTTTCTTT
TRBJ1-2 | TRBV29-1 | many | NA | CSVEGTPRGYTF | TGCAGCGTTGAAGGGACCCCCCGTGGCTACACCTTC
TRBJ2-5 | TRBV6-5 | many | TRBD2 | CASSYLRIPGLAQETQYF | TGTGCCAGCAGTTACCTAAGAATACCGGGACTAGCCCAAGAGACCCAGTACTTC
TRBJ2-7 | TRBV7-2 | few | NA | CASSLTSGAEQYF | TGTGCCAGCAGCTTGACCAGCGGAGCCGAGCAGTACTTC
TRBJ2-2 | TRBV20-1 | NA | NA | CSAIGGSGTGELFF | TGCAGTGCCATAGGCGGGTCCGGCACCGGGGAGCTGTTTTTT
TRBJ2-3 | TRBV5-1 | many | TRBD2 | CASSEGLVLDTQYF | TGCGCCAGCAGTGAGGGACTAGTTCTAGATACGCAGTATTTT
TRBJ1-6 | TRBV5-4 | few | NA | CASSPPGGSPLHF | TGTGCCAGCAGCCCACCCGGGGGTTCACCCCTCCACTTT
TRBJ1-2 | TRBV7-9 | few | NA | CASSAIGRVAGYTF | TGTGCCAGCAGCGCGATAGGGAGGGTGGCTGGCTACACCTTC
TRBJ2-3 | TRBV29-1 | NA | NA | CSVAPGRGGITDTQYF | TGCAGCGTTGCTCCCGGGAGAGGGGGGATAACAGATACGCAGTATTTT
TRBJ2-7 | TRBV7-9 | many | NA | CASSHRTEYEQYF | TGTGCCAGCAGCCATAGGACGGAATACGAGCAGTACTTC
TRBJ2-1 | TRBV9 | NA | NA | CASSVVGQNEQFF | TGTGCCAGCAGCGTAGTAGGACAAAATGAGCAGTTCTTC